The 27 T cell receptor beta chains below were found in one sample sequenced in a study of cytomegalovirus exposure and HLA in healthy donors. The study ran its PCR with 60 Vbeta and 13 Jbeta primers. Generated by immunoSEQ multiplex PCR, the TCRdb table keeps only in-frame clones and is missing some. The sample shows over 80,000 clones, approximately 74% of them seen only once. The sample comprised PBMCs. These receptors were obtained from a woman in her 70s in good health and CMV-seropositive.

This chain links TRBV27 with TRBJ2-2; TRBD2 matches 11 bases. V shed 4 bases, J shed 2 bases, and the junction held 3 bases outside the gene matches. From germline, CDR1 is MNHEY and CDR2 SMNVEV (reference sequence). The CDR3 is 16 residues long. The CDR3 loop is CASSWGLAVNTGELFF. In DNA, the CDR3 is TGTGCCAGCAGTTGGGGACTAGCGGTTAACACCGGGGAGCTGTTTTTT.

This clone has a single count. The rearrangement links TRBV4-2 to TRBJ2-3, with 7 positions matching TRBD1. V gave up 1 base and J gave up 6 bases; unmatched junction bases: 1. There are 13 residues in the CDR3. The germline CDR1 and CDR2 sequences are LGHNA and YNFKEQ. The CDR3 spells CASSQGTGDTQYF. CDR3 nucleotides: TGTGCCAGCAGCCAAGGGACAGGTGATACGCAGTATTTT.

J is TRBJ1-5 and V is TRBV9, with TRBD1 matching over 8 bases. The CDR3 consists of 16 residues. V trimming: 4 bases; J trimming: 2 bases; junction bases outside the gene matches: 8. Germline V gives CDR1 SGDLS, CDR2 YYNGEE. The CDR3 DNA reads TGTGCCAGCAGCTTAACAGGGGGGACGGGCAATCAGCCCCAGCATTTT. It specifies CASSLTGGTGNQPQHF.

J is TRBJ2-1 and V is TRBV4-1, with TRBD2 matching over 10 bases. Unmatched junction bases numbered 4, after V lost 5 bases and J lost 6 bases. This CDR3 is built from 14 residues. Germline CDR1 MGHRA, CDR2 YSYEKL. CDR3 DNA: TGCGCCAGCAGCAGGACTAGCGGACTCAATGAGCAGTTCTTC. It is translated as CASSRTSGLNEQFF.

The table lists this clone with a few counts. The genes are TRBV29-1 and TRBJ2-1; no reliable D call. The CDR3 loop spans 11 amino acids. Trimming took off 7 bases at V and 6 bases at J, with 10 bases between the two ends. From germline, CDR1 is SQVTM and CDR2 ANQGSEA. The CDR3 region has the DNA TGCAGCGGGAGTCCGGGCAATGAGCAGTTCTTC. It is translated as CSGSPGNEQFF.

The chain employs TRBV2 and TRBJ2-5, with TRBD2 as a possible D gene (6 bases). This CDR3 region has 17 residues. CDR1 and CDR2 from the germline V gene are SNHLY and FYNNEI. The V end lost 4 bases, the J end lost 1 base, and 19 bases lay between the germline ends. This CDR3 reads CASSGTIAALFQETQYF. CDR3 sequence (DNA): TGTGCCAGCAGTGGTACAATAGCGGCACTCTTCCAAGAGACCCAGTACTTC.

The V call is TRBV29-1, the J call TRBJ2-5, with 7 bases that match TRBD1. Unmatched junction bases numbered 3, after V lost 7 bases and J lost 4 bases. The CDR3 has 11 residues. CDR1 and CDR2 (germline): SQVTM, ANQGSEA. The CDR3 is CSDYRGETQYF. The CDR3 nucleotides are TGCAGCGACTACAGGGGAGAGACCCAGTACTTC.

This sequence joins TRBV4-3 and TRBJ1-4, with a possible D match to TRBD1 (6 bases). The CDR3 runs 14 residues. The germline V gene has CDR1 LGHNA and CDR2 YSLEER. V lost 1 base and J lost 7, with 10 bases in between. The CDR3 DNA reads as TGCGCCAGCAGCCAAGCACAGGGCGGTGAAAAACTGTTTTTT. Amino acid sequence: CASSQAQGGEKLFF.

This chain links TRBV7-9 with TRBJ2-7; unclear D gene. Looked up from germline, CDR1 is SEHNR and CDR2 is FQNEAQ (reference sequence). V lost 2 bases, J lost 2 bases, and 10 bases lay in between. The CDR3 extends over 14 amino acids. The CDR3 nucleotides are TGTGCCAGCAGCTTATTGGCAGGTCCCTACGAGCAGTACTTC. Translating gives CASSLLAGPYEQYF.

CDR3 sequence: CASSQGLSYEQYF. DNA for the CDR3: TGCGCCAGCAGCCAAGGACTATCCTACGAGCAGTACTTC. The chain uses TRBV4-1 and TRBJ2-7, with TRBD2 as a possible D gene (5 bases). V was pared by 1 base and J by 1 base, with 5 bases between. Germline CDR1 reads MGHRA; CDR2 reads YSYEKL. CDR3 length equals 13 residues.

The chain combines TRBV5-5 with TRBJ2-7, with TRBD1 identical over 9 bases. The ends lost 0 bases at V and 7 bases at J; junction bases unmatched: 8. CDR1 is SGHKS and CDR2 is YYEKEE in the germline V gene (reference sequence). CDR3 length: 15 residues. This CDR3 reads CASSLGDRVVREQYF. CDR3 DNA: TGTGCCAGCAGCTTGGGGGACAGGGTAGTGAGGGAGCAGTACTTC.

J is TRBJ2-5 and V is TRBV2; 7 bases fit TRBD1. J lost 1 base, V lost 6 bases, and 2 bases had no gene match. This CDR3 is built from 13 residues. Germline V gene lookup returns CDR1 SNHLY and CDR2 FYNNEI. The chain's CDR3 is CASSRDSQETQYF. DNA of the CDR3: TGTGCCAGCAGCCGGGACAGCCAAGAGACCCAGTACTTC.

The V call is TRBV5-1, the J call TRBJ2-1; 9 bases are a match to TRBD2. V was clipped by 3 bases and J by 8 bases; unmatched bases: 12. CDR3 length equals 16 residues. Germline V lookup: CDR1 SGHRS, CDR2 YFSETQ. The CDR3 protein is CASSSAGGRALHEQFF. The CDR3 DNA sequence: TGCGCCAGCAGCTCCGCGGGAGGGAGGGCGCTGCATGAGCAGTTCTTC.

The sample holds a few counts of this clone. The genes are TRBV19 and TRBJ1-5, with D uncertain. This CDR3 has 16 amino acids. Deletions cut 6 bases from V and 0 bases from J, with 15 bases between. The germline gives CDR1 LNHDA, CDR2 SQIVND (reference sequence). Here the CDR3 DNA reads TGTGCCAGTAGGACTTCGGGTGCTGGTAGCAATCAGCCCCAGCATTTT. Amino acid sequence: CASRTSGAGSNQPQHF.

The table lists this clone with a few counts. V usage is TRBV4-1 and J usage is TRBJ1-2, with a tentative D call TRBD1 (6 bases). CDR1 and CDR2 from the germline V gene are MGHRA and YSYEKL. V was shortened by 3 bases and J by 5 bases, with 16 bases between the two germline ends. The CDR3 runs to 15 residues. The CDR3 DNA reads TGCGCCAGCAGCCAGGGGGCAGCCGCTGGATATGGCTACACCTTC. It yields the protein CASSQGAAAGYGYTF.

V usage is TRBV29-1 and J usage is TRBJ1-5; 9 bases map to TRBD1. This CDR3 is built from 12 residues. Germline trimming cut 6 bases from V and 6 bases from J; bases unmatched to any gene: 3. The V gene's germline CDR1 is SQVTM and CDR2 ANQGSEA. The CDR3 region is CSVGQGSQPQHF. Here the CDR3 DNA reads TGCAGCGTCGGACAGGGGAGTCAGCCCCAGCATTTT.

DNA of the CDR3: TGTGCCAGCAGCCAGCTAGCGGGGGGGCCAATCTACGAGCAGTACTTC. It translates to CASSQLAGGPIYEQYF. This chain connects TRBV7-2 to TRBJ2-7; 12 bases align to TRBD2. Germline V gene data show CDR1 as SGHTA and CDR2 as FQGNSA. CDR3 length: 16 residues. Trimming took 5 bases from V and 3 from J; bases not matched to a gene: 8. The whole variable domain, remainder taken from reference TRBV7-2 and TRBJ2-7, is GAGVSQSPSNKVTEKGKDVELRCDPISGHTALYWYRQSLGQGLEFLIYFQGNSAPDKSGLPSDRFSAERTGGSVSTLTIQRTQQEDSAVYLCASSQLAGGPIYEQYFGPGTRLTVT.

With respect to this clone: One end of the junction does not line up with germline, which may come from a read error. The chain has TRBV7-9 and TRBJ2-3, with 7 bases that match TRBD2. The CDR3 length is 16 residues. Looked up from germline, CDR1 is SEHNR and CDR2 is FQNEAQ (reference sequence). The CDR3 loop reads CSSSLSLAGVLDTQYF. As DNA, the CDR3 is TGTTCCAGCAGCTTATCTCTGGCGGGAGTCTTGGATACGCAGTATTTT.

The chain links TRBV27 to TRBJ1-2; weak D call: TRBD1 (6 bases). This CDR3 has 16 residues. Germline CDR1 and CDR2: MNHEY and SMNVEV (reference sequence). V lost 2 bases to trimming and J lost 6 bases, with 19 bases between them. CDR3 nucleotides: TGTGCCAGCAGTTTAATCACGCAGGGGCCCTGGGATGGCTACACCTTC. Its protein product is CASSLITQGPWDGYTF.

The CDR3 region has the DNA TGTGCCATCAGCTACTCCTACGAGCAGTACTTC. Its protein is CAISYSYEQYF. The J gene is TRBJ2-7, the V gene TRBV10-3, with D unresolved. CDR1 is ENHRY and CDR2 is SYGVKD in the germline V gene. V lost 6 bases and J lost 0, with 3 bases in between. The length of the CDR3 is 11 residues.

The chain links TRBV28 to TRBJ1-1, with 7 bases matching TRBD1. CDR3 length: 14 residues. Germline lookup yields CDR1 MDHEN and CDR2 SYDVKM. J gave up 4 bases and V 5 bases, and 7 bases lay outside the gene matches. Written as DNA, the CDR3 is TGTGCCAGCAGTCCGGGGGGGACAGCCACTGAAGCTTTCTTT. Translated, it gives CASSPGGTATEAFF.

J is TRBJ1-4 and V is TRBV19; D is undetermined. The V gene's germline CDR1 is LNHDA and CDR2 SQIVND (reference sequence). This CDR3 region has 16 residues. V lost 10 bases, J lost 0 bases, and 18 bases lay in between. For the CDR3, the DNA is TGTGCCACCCAATCGCGGGGTAAAGCAACTAATGAAAAACTGTTTTTT. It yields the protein CATQSRGKATNEKLFF.

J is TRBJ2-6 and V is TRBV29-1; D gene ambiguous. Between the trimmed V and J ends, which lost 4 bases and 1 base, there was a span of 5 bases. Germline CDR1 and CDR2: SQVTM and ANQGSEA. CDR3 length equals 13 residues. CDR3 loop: CSVGASGANVLTF. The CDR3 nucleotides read TGCAGCGTTGGGGCTTCTGGGGCCAACGTCCTGACTTTC.

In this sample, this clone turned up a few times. In DNA, the CDR3 is TGCGCCAGCAGCCAAGATTGGTATACGCGCGGAAACACCATATATTTT. It translates to CASSQDWYTRGNTIYF. V usage is TRBV4-3 and J usage is TRBJ1-3; D is uncertain. The V and J ends lost 0 bases and 4 bases respectively, with 13 bases between them. Germline values: CDR1 LGHNA, CDR2 YSLEER. The CDR3 runs to 16 residues.

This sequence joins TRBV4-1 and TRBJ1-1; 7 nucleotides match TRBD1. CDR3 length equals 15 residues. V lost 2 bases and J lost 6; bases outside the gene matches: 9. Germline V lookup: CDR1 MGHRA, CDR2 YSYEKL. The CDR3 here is CASSQPTGRIAEAFF. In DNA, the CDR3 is TGCGCCAGCAGCCAACCGACAGGGAGGATCGCTGAAGCTTTCTTT.

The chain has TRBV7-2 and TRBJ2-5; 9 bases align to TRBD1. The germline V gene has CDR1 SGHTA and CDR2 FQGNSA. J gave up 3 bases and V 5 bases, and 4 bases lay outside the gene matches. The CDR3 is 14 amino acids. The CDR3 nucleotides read TGTGCCAGCAGCCAGGGACAGGGAAAAGAGACCCAGTACTTC. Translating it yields CASSQGQGKETQYF.

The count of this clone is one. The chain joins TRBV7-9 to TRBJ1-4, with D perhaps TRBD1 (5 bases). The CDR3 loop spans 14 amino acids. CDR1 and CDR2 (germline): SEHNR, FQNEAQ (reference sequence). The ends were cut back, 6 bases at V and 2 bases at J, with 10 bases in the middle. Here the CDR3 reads CASSVGGTNEKLFF. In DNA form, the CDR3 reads TGTGCCAGCAGTGTGGGGGGGACTAATGAAAAACTGTTTTTT.